This T cell receptor (beta chain) was identified during a study of shared clonotypes between healthy human individuals. About the research overall: For every donor, three CD4 naive, three CD4 memory, two CD8 naive and one CD8 memory plates were used.

The data were produced by immunoSEQ multiplex PCR, yet TCRdb's version contains in-frame clones alone and is incomplete. The repertoire holds some 1.5 million clones, 95% to 99% seen once, with roughly 0.42% in the top ten. Germline CDR1 SGHAT, CDR2 FQNNGV. Between the trimmed V and J ends, which lost 5 bases and 5 bases, there was a span of 21 bases. This CDR3 is 16 amino acids long. The TCR comes from a man aged 25-45 years in good health. The sample comprised naive CD4+ T cells sorted from blood. Noted subset: CD45RA+ positively selected. This chain connects TRBV11-2 to TRBJ2-5; the D gene could be TRBD1 or TRBD2 (5 bases each). The CDR3 is CASSPTQFGAQETQYF. The DNA of the CDR3 is TGTGCCAGCAGCCCGACCCAGTTCGGGGCGCAGGAGACCCAGTACTTC.